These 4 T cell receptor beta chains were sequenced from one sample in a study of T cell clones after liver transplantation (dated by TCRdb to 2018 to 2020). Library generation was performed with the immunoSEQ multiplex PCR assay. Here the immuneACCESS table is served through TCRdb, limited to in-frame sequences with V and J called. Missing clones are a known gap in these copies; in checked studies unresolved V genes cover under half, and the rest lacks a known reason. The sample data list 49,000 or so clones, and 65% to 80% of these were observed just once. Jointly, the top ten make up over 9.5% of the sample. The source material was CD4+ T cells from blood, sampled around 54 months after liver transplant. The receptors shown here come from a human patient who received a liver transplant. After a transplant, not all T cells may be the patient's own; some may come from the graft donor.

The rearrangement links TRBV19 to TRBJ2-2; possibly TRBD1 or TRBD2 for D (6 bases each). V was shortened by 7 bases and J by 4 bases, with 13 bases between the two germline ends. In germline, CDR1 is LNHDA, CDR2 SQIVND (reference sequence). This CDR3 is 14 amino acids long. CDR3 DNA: TGTGCCAGTATAGGGGGGCTCGGCACCGGGGAGCTGTTTTTT. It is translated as CASIGGLGTGELFF.

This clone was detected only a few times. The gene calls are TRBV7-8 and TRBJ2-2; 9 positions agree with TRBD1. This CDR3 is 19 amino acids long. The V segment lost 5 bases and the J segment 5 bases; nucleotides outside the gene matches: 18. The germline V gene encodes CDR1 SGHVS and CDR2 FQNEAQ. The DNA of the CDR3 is TGTGCCAGCAGCCCCCCAAATGCTGGACAGGGGATGCGAACCGGGGAGCTGTTTTTT. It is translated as CASSPPNAGQGMRTGELFF.

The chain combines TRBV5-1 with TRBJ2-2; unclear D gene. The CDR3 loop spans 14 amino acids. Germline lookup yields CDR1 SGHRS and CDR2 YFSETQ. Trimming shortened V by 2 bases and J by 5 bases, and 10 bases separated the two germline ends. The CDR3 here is CASSFSQRTGELFF. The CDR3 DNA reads TGCGCCAGCAGCTTTTCCCAAAGGACCGGGGAGCTGTTTTTT.

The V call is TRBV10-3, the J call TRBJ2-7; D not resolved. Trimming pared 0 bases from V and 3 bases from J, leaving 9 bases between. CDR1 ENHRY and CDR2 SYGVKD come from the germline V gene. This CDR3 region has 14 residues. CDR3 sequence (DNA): TGTGCCATCAGTGAGTCCCACAGAGACTACGAGCAGTACTTC. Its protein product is CAISESHRDYEQYF.